This entry is about one T cell receptor beta chain. Its antigen remains unknown. The sample belongs to a study of T cells after yellow fever vaccination. In the study overall: Those fractions that held only low numbers of cells were prepared using the SMART-Seq v4 Ultra Low Input RNA kit. Findings and caveats of the study: There was a small share of clonotypes that showed up in both the CD4 and CD8 compartments.

TCR cDNA, made by 5'RACE template switching, carried an added universal primer site and UMIs. TCRdb called the 5' RACE reads again in MiXCR, with one record for every CDR3 protein. Of a few hundred thousand distinct CDR3 sequences detected, about 9.5% appear once; the ten largest clones hold approximately 19%. Germline CDR1 and CDR2: MNHEY and SVGAGI. This CDR3 comprises 11 residues. V lost 6 bases, J lost 9 bases, and 10 bases lay in between. This chain uses TRBV6-5 with TRBJ2-3, with D perhaps matching TRBD1 or TRBD2 (6 bases each). The sequence derives from a young man who received the YFV17D yellow fever vaccine. The sample was PBMCs, taken on the day of the first yellow fever vaccination. The CDR3 DNA sequence: TGTGCCAGCAGCCGGGGGCCAACGCAGTATTTT. Encoded protein: CASSRGPTQYF.